This T cell receptor (beta chain) was sequenced in a study of blood T cell repertoires in COVID-19. Study details: Specimens from acute and convalescent COVID-19 originated in the United States, Italy and Spain. PBMCs, B-cell-depleted T cells, or T cells were the source of the cDNA or gDNA that made up the material.

In the study's own analysis: Amplifying reference gene primers gave estimates of nucleated cell counts. Clones were sequenced by immunoSEQ multiplex PCR, and TCRdb holds only the in-frame ones, with some missing. V and J calls and clone size come straight from that table; D and trimming were deduced from the DNA. This sample has around 16,000 clones, with nearly 90% found just once. J lost 15 bases, V lost 0 bases, and 11 bases had no gene match. CDR1 is LGHDT, CDR2 YNNKEL, per germline (reference sequence). The CDR3 extends over 14 amino acids. The specimen was peripheral blood. J is TRBJ2-1 and V is TRBV3-1 (or the pseudogene TRBV3-2), with 7 bases identical to TRBD2. The clonotype was recovered from a human donor in a cohort sampled during active COVID-19. CDR3 residues: CASSQDRNYGGRFF. CDR3 nucleotides: TGTGCCAGCAGCCAAGATCGCAACTACGGCGGGAGGTTCTTC.